This entry lists 2 T cell receptor beta chains sequenced from one sample in a study of blood T cell repertoires in COVID-19. Here immunoSEQ multiplex PCR was the method, and the copy in TCRdb shows in-frame clones only, minus some. Of under 400,000 clones in the sample, roughly 90% were seen once. Sequenced: peripheral blood. Source of these receptors: a woman in her twenties or thirties with COVID-19, enrolled during active disease.

The chain links TRBV27 to TRBJ2-1, with 8 bases identical to TRBD1. Germline CDR1 reads MNHEY; CDR2 reads SMNVEV (reference sequence). J lost 7 bases, V lost 7 bases, and 9 bases had no gene match. CDR3 length: 14 amino acids. CDR3 sequence reads: CASTGGALLNEQFF. In DNA form, the CDR3 reads TGTGCCAGCACAGGGGGCGCTTTATTGAATGAGCAGTTCTTC.

This clone has only a few counts. This rearrangement joins TRBV13 to TRBJ2-7, with 10 bases lining up with TRBD2. With V trimmed by 6 bases and J by 2 bases, 4 bases remained unmatched. Germline values: CDR1 PRHDT, CDR2 FYEKMQ (reference sequence). The CDR3 has 14 amino acids. CDR3 in amino acids: CASRRLAGTYEQYF. CDR3 DNA: TGTGCCAGCAGGAGACTAGCGGGTACCTACGAGCAGTACTTC.